These 25 T cell receptor beta chains were all obtained from the same sample, sequenced in a study of shared clonotypes between healthy human individuals. Assay: immunoSEQ multiplex PCR; the TCRdb copy retains only in-frame clones and omits some. The sample shows 500,000 or so clones, approximately 95% of them seen only once. Sequenced: naive CD4+ T cells sorted from blood. The subset was: CD45RA+ positively selected. Source of these receptors: a woman aged 25-40 years in good health.

V is TRBV5-1 and J is TRBJ1-1; 9 bases are a match to TRBD1. The junction had 7 bases not matched to a gene; V was cut back by 6 bases and J by 1 base. The CDR3 sequence is 15 residues long. Germline V gives CDR1 SGHRS, CDR2 YFSETQ. The CDR3 DNA reads TGCGCCAGCACCGTCCCGGGACAGGGGAACACTGAAGCTTTCTTT. This sequence encodes CASTVPGQGNTEAFF.

The rearrangement joins TRBV5-4 to TRBJ1-1, with a tentative D call TRBD1 (6 bases). Germline V gene sequence: CDR1 SGHNT, CDR2 YYREEE (reference sequence). V shed 1 base and J shed 0 bases, with 13 bases lying between them. This CDR3 has 16 residues. The DNA for the CDR3 is TGTGCCAGCAGCTTGATAGGGGGAGTGATGAACACTGAAGCTTTCTTT. It translates to CASSLIGGVMNTEAFF.

This chain links TRBV5-4 with TRBJ1-2; no firm D call. V was trimmed by 6 bases and J by 7 bases, leaving 19 bases between them. CDR1 and CDR2 (germline): SGHNT, YYREEE (reference sequence). The CDR3 consists of 14 residues. This CDR3 reads CASNAGSGLAGYTF. Written as DNA, the CDR3 is TGTGCCAGCAACGCCGGGAGTGGGCTCGCTGGCTACACCTTC.

This chain links TRBV4-1 with TRBJ1-3, with D possibly being TRBD1 (6 bases). Deletions cut 0 bases from V and 2 bases from J, with 11 bases between. This CDR3 spans 16 amino acids. Germline assignment: CDR1 MGHRA and CDR2 YSYEKL. DNA for the CDR3: TGCGCCAGCAGCCAAGATCGAGGGGGGCCTGGAAACACCATATATTTT. This gives the protein CASSQDRGGPGNTIYF.

The rearrangement joins TRBV6-5 to TRBJ2-7, with 8 nucleotides matching TRBD1. The V and J ends lost 6 bases and 2 bases, in that order; junction bases with no gene match: 6. The CDR3 contains 14 residues. Germline V lookup: CDR1 MNHEY, CDR2 SVGAGI. CDR3 DNA sequence: TGTGCCAGCAGAACCAGGACAGGGACCTACGAGCAGTACTTC. Protein: CASRTRTGTYEQYF.

The V gene is TRBV7-2, the J gene TRBJ2-1; 10 bases are a match to TRBD2. Germline CDR1 SGHTA, CDR2 FQGNSA. With 3 bases clipped from V and 12 bases from J, the junction kept 2 bases outside the gene matches. The CDR3 has 12 amino acids. The CDR3 nucleotides are TGTGCCAGCAGCTTCCGGACTAGCGGGCAGTTCTTC. Residues: CASSFRTSGQFF.

The count of this clone is one. The J gene is TRBJ2-7, the V gene TRBV28; 7 nucleotides agree with TRBD1. With 5 bases clipped from V and 0 bases from J, the junction kept 10 bases outside the gene matches. The germline gives CDR1 MDHEN, CDR2 SYDVKM. The CDR3 extends over 16 amino acids. The CDR3 nucleotides are TGTGCCAGCAGTGAAAGTGGGACAGCCATCTCCTACGAGCAGTACTTC. This encodes CASSESGTAISYEQYF.

The chain employs TRBV12-5 and TRBJ2-3; 8 positions match TRBD1. Germline V gene data show CDR1 as LGHNT and CDR2 as FRNRAP. The ends lost 6 bases at V and 4 bases at J; junction bases unmatched: 6. The CDR3 has 14 amino acids. The CDR3 nucleotides are TGTGCTAGTGGCCTAGGACAGGGTCCAGATACGCAGTATTTT. This codes for CASGLGQGPDTQYF.

This clone was detected a few times. The chain employs TRBV5-1 and TRBJ2-5; TRBD2 matches at 9 bases. Unmatched junction bases numbered 0, after V lost 0 bases and J lost 0 bases. The CDR3 consists of 15 residues. Germline V gives CDR1 SGHRS, CDR2 YFSETQ. The CDR3 DNA is TGCGCCAGCAGCTTGGGACTAGCGGACCAAGAGACCCAGTACTTC. Encoded protein: CASSLGLADQETQYF.

V gene TRBV2 combines with J gene TRBJ1-4, with 8 positions matching TRBD1. The V segment lost 6 bases and the J segment 5 bases; nucleotides outside the gene matches: 8. Germline-derived CDR1 and CDR2 are SNHLY and FYNNEI. The CDR3 has 15 amino acids. In DNA form, the CDR3 reads TGTGCCAGCAGAGTACTGGGACAGGAGAATGAAAAACTGTTTTTT. Its translation: CASRVLGQENEKLFF. The complete variable domain, with remaining parts taken from reference TRBV2 and TRBJ1-4, reads EPEVTQTPSHQVTQMGQEVILRCVPISNHLYFYWYRQILGQKVEFLVSFYNNEISEKSEIFDDQFSVERPDGSNFTLKIRSTKLEDSAMYFCASRVLGQENEKLFFGSGTQLSVL.

This clone was observed once. V gene TRBV6-7 combines with J gene TRBJ1-2, with 7 positions matching TRBD1. TRBV6-7 is an open reading frame, and its role is uncertain. Trimming removed 4 bases from V and 0 bases from J; junction bases left unmatched: 5. This CDR3 comprises 15 residues. The CDR3 reads CASSSRDRSNYGYTF. The CDR3, as DNA: TGTGCCAGCAGTTCCCGGGACAGATCTAACTATGGCTACACCTTC.

The gene calls are TRBV5-4 and TRBJ2-3; 8 nucleotides agree with TRBD2. V was clipped by 4 bases and J by 1 base; unmatched bases: 5. Germline CDR1 and CDR2: SGHNT and YYREEE (reference sequence). The CDR3 is 15 amino acids. This CDR3 reads CASSLGTRGTDTQYF. The CDR3, as DNA: TGTGCCAGCAGCCTAGGGACTAGAGGCACAGATACGCAGTATTTT. The entire variable domain, with the rest obtained from reference TRBV5-4 and TRBJ2-3, is as follows: ETGVTQSPTHLIKTRGQQVTLRCSSQSGHNTVSWYQQALGQGPQFIFQYYREEENGRGNFPPRFSGLQFPNYSSELNVNALELDDSALYLCASSLGTRGTDTQYFGPGTRLTVL.

The V and J genes are TRBV6-6 and TRBJ2-1; 8 nucleotides align to TRBD1. CDR3 size: 16 residues. The germline CDR1 and CDR2 sequences are MNHNY and SVGAGI (reference sequence). The V gene end was trimmed by 4 bases and the J gene end by 0 bases; junction bases not matched to a gene: 5. The CDR3 DNA sequence: TGTGCCAGCAGTTCGCACAGGGGGAGCTCCTACAATGAGCAGTTCTTC. This encodes CASSSHRGSSYNEQFF.

The rearrangement links TRBV7-9 to TRBJ2-5; TRBD2 matches at 13 bases. This CDR3 is built from 16 residues. Germline CDR1 and CDR2: SEHNR and FQNEAQ (reference sequence). Unmatched junction bases numbered 3, after V lost 4 bases and J lost 1 base. CDR3 in amino acids: CASSSRLAGGQETQYF. In DNA, the CDR3 is TGTGCCAGCAGCTCCAGACTAGCGGGAGGCCAAGAGACCCAGTACTTC.

V is TRBV6-5 and J is TRBJ2-6; D is undetermined. Germline V gene data show CDR1 as MNHEY and CDR2 as SVGAGI. The CDR3 runs 16 residues. V shed 2 bases and J shed 0 bases, with 8 bases lying between them. CDR3 sequence (DNA): TGTGCCAGCAGTTACCGCCATCGCTCTGGGGCCAACGTCCTGACTTTC. This translates into CASSYRHRSGANVLTF.

The chain employs TRBV6-1 and TRBJ1-1; D gene unclear. Trimming took off 3 bases at V and 2 bases at J, with 13 bases between the two ends. Germline V gene sequence: CDR1 MNHNS, CDR2 SASEGT. CDR3 size: 15 residues. CDR3 in amino acids: CASSDRRKLNTEAFF. In DNA, the CDR3 is TGTGCCAGCAGTGATCGGCGCAAACTTAACACTGAAGCTTTCTTT.

This chain uses TRBV11-2 with TRBJ2-7; D might be TRBD2 (6 bases). Trimming stripped 5 bases from V and 1 base from J, with 15 bases between. CDR1 is SGHAT and CDR2 is FQNNGV in the germline V gene. The CDR3 is 15 amino acids. CDR3 protein: CASSPIASVSYEQYF. The CDR3 region has the DNA TGTGCCAGCAGCCCCATAGCTAGCGTGTCCTACGAGCAGTACTTC. Complete variable domain (other parts from reference TRBV11-2 and TRBJ2-7): EAGVAQSPRYKIIEKRQSVAFWCNPISGHATLYWYQQILGQGPKLLIQFQNNGVVDDSQLPKDRFSAERLKGVDSTLKIQPAKLEDSAVYLCASSPIASVSYEQYFGPGTRLTVT.

The rearrangement uses TRBV4-1 and TRBJ2-5, with 11 bases aligning to TRBD2. Gene TRBJ2-7 matches the end of the DNA better, so the J call may be wrong. The CDR3 sequence is 16 residues long. Germline values: CDR1 MGHRA, CDR2 YSYEKL. The CDR3 nucleotides read TGCGCCAGCAGCCGCACCGGGACTAGCGGAGCCTACGAGCAGTACTTC. Its protein is CASSRTGTSGAYEQYF.

This rearrangement joins TRBV2 to TRBJ2-1, with a possible D match to TRBD2 (6 bases). The CDR3 covers 15 residues. V lost 0 bases to trimming and J lost 4 bases, with 10 bases between them. Germline V gene lookup returns CDR1 SNHLY and CDR2 FYNNEI. CDR3 sequence (DNA): TGTGCCAGCAGTGAAGCGGGACTGACTTACAATGAGCAGTTCTTC. This codes for CASSEAGLTYNEQFF.

The CDR3: CASSNGQGPGELFF. The CDR3 DNA reads TGTGCCAGCAGCAATGGACAGGGTCCCGGGGAGCTGTTTTTT. The chain recombines TRBV7-6 with TRBJ2-2; 8 bases fit TRBD1. Germline trimming cut 5 bases from V and 6 bases from J; bases unmatched to any gene: 5. The CDR3 has 14 residues. CDR1 and CDR2 (germline): SGHVS, FNYEAQ.

V gene TRBV5-1 combines with J gene TRBJ2-5; no clear D. The V end was cut by 0 bases, the J end by 5 bases, with 14 bases between. Germline values: CDR1 SGHRS, CDR2 YFSETQ. This CDR3 is 15 amino acids long. The CDR3 sequence is CASSLEGLSRETQYF. The CDR3 coding sequence is TGCGCCAGCAGCTTGGAAGGCCTGAGCAGGGAGACCCAGTACTTC.

CDR3 sequence reads: CASSWQNTYEQYF. The CDR3 DNA is TGTGCCAGTAGTTGGCAGAATACCTACGAGCAGTACTTC. The chain combines TRBV19 with TRBJ2-5; no definite D call. Near its end, the DNA agrees better with TRBJ2-7, so the J call may be wrong. The CDR3 is 13 amino acids. CDR1 is LNHDA, CDR2 SQIVND, per germline (reference sequence).

The chain couples TRBV5-1 to TRBJ2-1, with D perhaps TRBD1 or TRBD2 (5 bases each). Germline lookup yields CDR1 SGHRS and CDR2 YFSETQ. V was cut by 4 bases and J by 5 bases, with 19 bases left in between. The CDR3 runs to 16 residues. The CDR3 DNA sequence: TGCGCCAGCAGCGCTGGACGGGCAGGGAGAGACAATGAGCAGTTCTTC. Translating gives CASSAGRAGRDNEQFF. The variable domain in full, with the rest retrieved from reference TRBV5-1 and TRBJ2-1, is KAGVTQTPRYLIKTRGQQVTLSCSPISGHRSVSWYQQTPGQGLQFLFEYFSETQRNKGNFPGRFSGRQFSNSRSEMNVSTLELGDSALYLCASSAGRAGRDNEQFFGPGTRLTVL.

The V gene is TRBV27, the J gene TRBJ2-1; 7 nucleotides align to TRBD2. Germline values: CDR1 MNHEY, CDR2 SMNVEV (reference sequence). CDR3 size: 17 residues. The trim removed 7 bases at V and 9 bases at J, leaving 21 bases unmatched. CDR3 coding DNA: TGTGCCAGCATTCACAAAGGGCGGGAGCGACCTTTTGGTGAGCAGTTCTTC. Translated, it gives CASIHKGRERPFGEQFF.

V is TRBV6-4 and J is TRBJ1-5; D is uncertain. V lost 1 base and J 2 bases, leaving 6 bases between the germline ends. Germline V lookup: CDR1 MRHNA, CDR2 SNTAGT. The CDR3 contains 14 residues. CDR3 nucleotide sequence: TGTGCCAGCAGTGACTGGAGGGGCAATCAGCCCCAGCATTTT. Protein sequence: CASSDWRGNQPQHF.